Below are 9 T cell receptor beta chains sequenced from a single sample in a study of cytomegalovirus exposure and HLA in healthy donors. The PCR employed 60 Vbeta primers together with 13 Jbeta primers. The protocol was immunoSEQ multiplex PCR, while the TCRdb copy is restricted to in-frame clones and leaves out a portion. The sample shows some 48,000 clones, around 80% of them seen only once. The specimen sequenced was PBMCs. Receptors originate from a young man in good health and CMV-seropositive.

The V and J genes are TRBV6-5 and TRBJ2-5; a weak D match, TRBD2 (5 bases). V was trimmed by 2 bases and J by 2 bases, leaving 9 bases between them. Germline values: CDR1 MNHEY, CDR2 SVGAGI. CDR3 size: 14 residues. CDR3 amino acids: CASSYVSGQETQYF. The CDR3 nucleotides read TGTGCCAGCAGTTACGTTTCGGGGCAAGAGACCCAGTACTTC.

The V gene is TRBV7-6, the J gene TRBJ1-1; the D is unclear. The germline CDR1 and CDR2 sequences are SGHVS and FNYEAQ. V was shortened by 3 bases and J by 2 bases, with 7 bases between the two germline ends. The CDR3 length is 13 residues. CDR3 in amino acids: CASSLSGNTEAFF. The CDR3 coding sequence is TGTGCCAGCAGCTTGTCAGGTAACACTGAAGCTTTCTTT. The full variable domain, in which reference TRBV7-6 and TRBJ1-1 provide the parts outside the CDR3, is GAGVSQSPRYKVTKRGQDVALRCDPISGHVSLYWYRQALGQGPEFLTYFNYEAQQDKSGLPNDRFSAERPEGSISTLTIQRTEQRDSAMYRCASSLSGNTEAFFGQGTRLTVV.

CDR3 sequence: CAISGRGTNEKLFF. The CDR3 DNA reads as TGTGCCATCAGTGGACGGGGGACTAATGAAAAACTGTTTTTT. This rearrangement joins TRBV10-3 to TRBJ1-4; a possible D gene is TRBD1 (5 bases). The CDR3 runs to 14 residues. V was cut by 4 bases and J by 2 bases, with 8 bases left in between. CDR1 is ENHRY and CDR2 is SYGVKD in the germline V gene.

CDR3 nucleotide sequence: TGTGCCAGTAGTATAGCGAGGATTAACACTGAAGCTTTCTTT. Translating gives CASSIARINTEAFF. This chain connects TRBV19 to TRBJ1-1; the D is unclear. The CDR3 spans 14 residues. The germline V gene encodes CDR1 LNHDA and CDR2 SQIVND (reference sequence). Trimming pared 1 base from V and 2 bases from J, leaving 8 bases between. Looking up the rest from reference TRBV19 and TRBJ1-1 gives the full variable domain: DGGITQSPKYLFRKEGQNVTLSCEQNLNHDAMYWYRQDPGQGLRLIYYSQIVNDFQKGDIAEGYSVSREKKESFPLTVTSAQKNPTAFYLCASSIARINTEAFFGQGTRLTVV.

CDR3 in amino acids: CASSDSRGSDTQYF. The CDR3 region has the DNA TGTGCCAGCAGTGACTCGCGGGGCTCGGATACGCAGTATTTT. The rearrangement joins TRBV6-4 to TRBJ2-3, with a possible D match to TRBD2 (6 bases). V was cut by 0 bases and J by 6 bases, with 10 bases left in between. The CDR3 runs to 14 residues. Germline V gene lookup returns CDR1 MRHNA and CDR2 SNTAGT.

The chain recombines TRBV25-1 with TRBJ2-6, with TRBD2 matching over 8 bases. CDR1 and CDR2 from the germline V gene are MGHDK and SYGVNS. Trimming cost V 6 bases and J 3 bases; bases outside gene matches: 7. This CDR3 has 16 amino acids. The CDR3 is CASSPAGVVGANVLTF. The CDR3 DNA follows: TGTGCCAGCAGCCCAGCGGGGGTGGTTGGGGCCAACGTCCTGACTTTC.

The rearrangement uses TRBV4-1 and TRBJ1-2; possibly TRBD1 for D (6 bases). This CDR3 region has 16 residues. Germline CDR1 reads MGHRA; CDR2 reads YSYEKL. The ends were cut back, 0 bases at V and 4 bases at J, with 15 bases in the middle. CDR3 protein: CASSQERTEVIYGYTF. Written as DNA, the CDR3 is TGCGCCAGCAGCCAAGAGCGGACAGAGGTTATCTATGGCTACACCTTC.

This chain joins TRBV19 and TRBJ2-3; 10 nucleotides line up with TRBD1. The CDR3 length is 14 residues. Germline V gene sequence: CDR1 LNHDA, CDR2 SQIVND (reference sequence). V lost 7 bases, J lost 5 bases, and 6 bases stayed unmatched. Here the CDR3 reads CASTDRGRVDTQYF. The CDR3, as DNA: TGTGCCAGTACTGACAGGGGGCGGGTAGATACGCAGTATTTT.

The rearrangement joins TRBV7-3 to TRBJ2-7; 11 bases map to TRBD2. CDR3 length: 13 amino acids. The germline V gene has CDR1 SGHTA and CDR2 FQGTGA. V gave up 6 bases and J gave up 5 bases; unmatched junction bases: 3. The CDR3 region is CASRTSGVDEQYF. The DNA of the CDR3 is TGTGCCAGCAGGACTAGCGGGGTCGACGAGCAGTACTTC.